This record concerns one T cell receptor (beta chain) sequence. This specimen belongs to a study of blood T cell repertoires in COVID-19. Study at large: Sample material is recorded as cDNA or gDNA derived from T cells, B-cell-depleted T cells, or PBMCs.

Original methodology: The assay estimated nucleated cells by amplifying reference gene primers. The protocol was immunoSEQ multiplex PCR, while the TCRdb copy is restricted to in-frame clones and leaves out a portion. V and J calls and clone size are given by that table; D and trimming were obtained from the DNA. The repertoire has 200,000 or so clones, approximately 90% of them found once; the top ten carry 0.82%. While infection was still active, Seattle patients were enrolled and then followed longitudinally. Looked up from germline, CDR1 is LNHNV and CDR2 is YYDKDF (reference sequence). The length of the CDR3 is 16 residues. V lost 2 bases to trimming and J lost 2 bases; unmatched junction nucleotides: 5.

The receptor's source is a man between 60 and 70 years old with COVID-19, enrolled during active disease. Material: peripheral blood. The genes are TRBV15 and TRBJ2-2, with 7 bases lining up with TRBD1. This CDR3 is CATSRPTGANTGELFF. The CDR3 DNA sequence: TGTGCCACCAGCAGACCTACAGGGGCCAACACCGGGGAGCTGTTTTTT.